This T cell receptor (beta chain) was captured in a study of blood T cell repertoires in COVID-19 (dated by TCRdb to about 2020). About the full investigation: Collaborator samples came from the United States, Italy and Spain and covered acute and convalescent phases of COVID-19. The material from the prospective study consisted of cDNA or gDNA derived from T cells, B-cell-depleted T cells, or PBMCs. Deeply sampled blood TCRbeta repertoires from subjects exposed to, actively infected with, or recovered from COVID-19 were included in the dataset. The repertoires were released in a freely available public database meant as a resource for research on the immune response to SARS-CoV-2. The samples were drawn from the first 160 participants of the ongoing ImmuneRACE study and from some 1,300 subjects provided by 6 global collaborators. A de-identified subject ID, COVID-19 status, age in years and sex were almost always included in the sample metadata. Where HLA class I and class II types were available, the types were taken from metadata supplied by the sample provider, not from assay-based typing.

What the study reported, not specific to this receptor: The amount of clinical and demographic metadata varied by source and participant and was provided uncurated.

Trimming removed 1 base from V and 0 bases from J, leaving 7 bases between the germline ends. The germline V gene encodes CDR1 LNHNV and CDR2 YYDKDF (reference sequence). The CDR3 has 16 amino acids, counting the end cysteine and phenylalanine. Just CDR3 DNA is preserved here, 48 bases in frame from base 1. On this clone itself: The antigen this receptor binds is unknown. There are no base qualities to consult, and no much larger clone falls within one base.

TCRbeta CDR3 regions were amplified from genomic DNA by means of the immunoSEQ Assay, a bias-controlled multiplex PCR. Concerning the study's data processing: The number of nucleated cells in each sample was estimated from the amplification of reference gene primers within the assay. Sequence reads were collapsed and filtered to measure the absolute abundance of every unique TCRbeta CDR3 rearrangement. For each sample, productive Simpson clonality was calculated as the square root of Simpson's diversity index across productive rearrangements. TCRdb re-hosts the immuneACCESS table, in-frame sequences only. Its copies lack some clones; in the studies checked, an unresolved V gene accounts for under half of them, and the cause for the rest is not known. Clonal size and the V and J genes are those of that table, whereas D and trimming came from the DNA. The table for this sample lists around 170,000 clones; about 82% of them were counted only once. The top ten clones comprise about 9.7% of the sample.

Participants in the prospective study were aged about 18 to 95 years, lived in under 30 United States geographic areas, and enrolled through a virtual design. Cohort assignment in the prospective study relied on participant-reported clinical history from a screening survey and a study questionnaire. For ImmuneRACE Cohort 3, a participant was defined as recovered based on two consecutive negative NP/OP PCR tests, clearance by a healthcare professional, or resolution of symptoms. In the prospective study, whole blood, serum and a nasopharyngeal or oropharyngeal swab were collected from each participant by mobile phlebotomists. Additional blood draws and questionnaires over an approximately 2-month period could optionally be provided by prospective study participants. Before DNA extraction, blood samples from the prospective study were shipped at room temperature or frozen.

This clonotype was sampled from a woman in her 30s who had recovered from COVID-19. The sample was PBMCs or T cells enriched from blood (not recorded which). The receptor chain draws on TRBV15 and TRBJ2-6; the D segment cannot be called with confidence. The CDR3 protein: CATSRGGDSGANVLTF. The sequenced DNA: TGTGCCACCAGCAGAGGAGGAGACTCTGGGGCCAACGTCCTGACTTTC.